The 27 T cell receptor beta chains reported below all come from one sample, sequenced in a study of blood T cell repertoires in COVID-19. Clones were sequenced by immunoSEQ multiplex PCR, and TCRdb holds only the in-frame ones, with some missing. Found here are around 180,000 clones, roughly 70% of them singletons; the top ten hold about 3%. The sequenced material came from peripheral blood. All receptors come from a woman of 80 years or more with acute or convalescent COVID-19.

The chain is built from TRBV4-1 and TRBJ2-7; tentative D call: TRBD2 (6 bases). Trimming shortened V by 0 bases and J by 0 bases, and 15 bases separated the two germline ends. This CDR3 has 17 amino acids. CDR1 and CDR2 from the germline V gene are MGHRA and YSYEKL. DNA of the CDR3: TGCGCCAGCAGCCAAGAGCGTAGCGGCGCGGGCTCCTACGAGCAGTACTTC. Translating gives CASSQERSGAGSYEQYF.

This clone was seen a few times. The V call is TRBV28, the J call TRBJ1-4; 8 nucleotides match TRBD1. J gave up 7 bases and V 5 bases, and 3 bases lay outside the gene matches. The CDR3 is 13 residues long. Germline CDR1 MDHEN, CDR2 SYDVKM. The CDR3 sequence: CASSRDRIEKLFF. The CDR3 coding sequence is TGTGCCAGCAGTCGGGACAGGATTGAAAAACTGTTTTTT.

The chain links TRBV6-5 to TRBJ2-1; the D gene is possibly TRBD2 (8 bases). The CDR3 contains 15 residues. The V and J ends lost 8 bases and 0 bases respectively, with 14 bases between them. Germline V CDR1 and CDR2: MNHEY, SVGAGI. The CDR3 DNA reads TGTGCCAGCTGTAGCGGGGACAGCTCCTACAATGAGCAGTTCTTC. Its translation is CASCSGDSSYNEQFF.

The V gene is TRBV12-3 or TRBV12-4, the J gene TRBJ1-1, with D perhaps TRBD1 (6 bases). This CDR3 contains 12 residues. V lost 5 bases and J 11 bases, leaving 15 bases between the germline ends. The DNA for the CDR3 is TGTGCCAGCAGTCTAACAGGGTTTGGCGCTTTCTTT. The encoded protein is CASSLTGFGAFF.

The chain uses TRBV5-5 and TRBJ2-7, with D tentatively TRBD2 (7 bases). The ends were cut back, 4 bases at V and 4 bases at J, with 21 bases in the middle. The CDR3 is made up of 16 amino acids. Germline-derived CDR1 and CDR2 are SGHKS and YYEKEE (reference sequence). CDR3 sequence: CASSQGRGGATYEQYF. In nucleotides, the CDR3 is TGTGCCAGCAGCCAAGGCAGGGGAGGGGCTACGTACGAGCAGTACTTC. The whole variable domain, remainder taken from reference TRBV5-5 and TRBJ2-7, is DAGVTQSPTHLIKTRGQQVTLRCSPISGHKSVSWYQQVLGQGPQFIFQYYEKEERGRGNFPDRFSARQFPNYSSELNVNALLLGDSALYLCASSQGRGGATYEQYFGPGTRLTVT.

In its sample, this clone was seen a few times. The V and J genes are TRBV4-2 and TRBJ2-7; 7 bases align to TRBD1. The CDR3 is 15 residues long. Unmatched junction bases numbered 2, after V lost 0 bases and J lost 0 bases. CDR1 and CDR2 from the germline V gene are LGHNA and YNFKEQ. In nucleotides, the CDR3 is TGTGCCAGCAGCCAAGAGTGGACAGGCTCCTACGAGCAGTACTTC. Its protein is CASSQEWTGSYEQYF.

This rearrangement joins TRBV10-3 to TRBJ1-6, with D perhaps TRBD1 (6 bases). There are 17 residues in the CDR3. V dropped 9 bases and J dropped 8 bases, with 26 bases sitting between them. The germline V gene encodes CDR1 ENHRY and CDR2 SYGVKD. CDR3 loop: CAINIRDTPQGDSPLHF. CDR3 DNA sequence: TGTGCCATAAACATCCGGGACACCCCTCAAGGGGATTCACCCCTCCACTTT.

This clone was detected only a few times. V and J are TRBV19 and TRBJ1-2, with 8 nucleotides matching TRBD1. Germline lookup yields CDR1 LNHDA and CDR2 SQIVND (reference sequence). The J segment lost 3 bases and the V segment lost 4 bases, leaving 1 base of the junction unmatched. CDR3 length: 13 residues. As DNA, the CDR3 is TGTGCCAGTAGTAGGGGACAGGACTATGGCTACACCTTC. The encoded protein is CASSRGQDYGYTF.

This clone was seen only once. The gene calls are TRBV6-2 or TRBV6-3 and TRBJ2-1; D may be TRBD2 (5 bases). The germline V gene encodes CDR1 MNHEY and CDR2 SVGEGT. This CDR3 has 16 amino acids. Trimming cost V 5 bases and J 12 bases, with 26 bases left between them. Here the CDR3 DNA reads TGTGCCAGCAGTAGTTTGGCGGAGGCTGTTACAATTTCGCAGTTCTTC. This codes for CASSSLAEAVTISQFF.

The chain carries TRBV7-9 and TRBJ2-4, with a tentative D call TRBD1 (5 bases). Looked up from germline, CDR1 is SEHNR and CDR2 is FQNEAQ (reference sequence). V lost 6 bases and J lost 9, with 21 bases in between. This CDR3 spans 15 amino acids. The CDR3 DNA reads TGTGCCAGCAGTCGACACGGAGACAGATTCGGCATTCAGTACTTC. Protein product: CASSRHGDRFGIQYF.

This chain uses TRBV19 with TRBJ2-3; D is unresolved. V lost 6 bases and J 4 bases, leaving 17 bases between the germline ends. Germline V gene data show CDR1 as LNHDA and CDR2 as SQIVND (reference sequence). This CDR3 region has 15 residues. The chain's CDR3 is CASSHPTDDSDTQYF. The CDR3 DNA sequence: TGTGCCAGTAGCCACCCCACTGATGACTCAGATACGCAGTATTTT. The full variable domain, completed using reference TRBV19 and TRBJ2-3, is DGGITQSPKYLFRKEGQNVTLSCEQNLNHDAMYWYRQDPGQGLRLIYYSQIVNDFQKGDIAEGYSVSREKKESFPLTVTSAQKNPTAFYLCASSHPTDDSDTQYFGPGTRLTVL.

This clone was counted ten times or more. This rearrangement joins TRBV28 to TRBJ2-1; D may be TRBD2 (6 bases). V dropped 8 bases and J dropped 6 bases, with 8 bases sitting between them. CDR1 is MDHEN, CDR2 SYDVKM, per germline. This CDR3 contains 11 residues. CDR3 sequence (DNA): TGTGCCAGCGGGGACTTCAATGAGCAGTTCTTC. Translation gives CASGDFNEQFF.

This clone was picked up one time. V is TRBV7-8 and J is TRBJ1-5, with TRBD1 matching over 7 bases. The CDR3 loop spans 16 amino acids. The V and J ends lost 0 bases and 7 bases, in that order; junction bases with no gene match: 9. Germline CDR1 reads SGHVS; CDR2 reads FQNEAQ. In nucleotides, the CDR3 is TGTGCCAGCAGCTTAGCGCTCAACAGGGGTTTACAGCCCCAGCATTTT. Translation gives CASSLALNRGLQPQHF.

This chain uses TRBV19 with TRBJ1-1; TRBD1 matches at 9 bases. CDR3 length: 19 residues. Trimming at V came to 0 bases and at J to 0 bases, leaving 11 bases not matched to a gene. Germline CDR1 LNHDA, CDR2 SQIVND (reference sequence). The CDR3 spells CASSIDPGQGRILNTEAFF. In nucleotides, the CDR3 is TGTGCCAGTAGTATAGATCCAGGACAGGGGCGAATCTTGAACACTGAAGCTTTCTTT.

This clone has just one count. The genes are TRBV5-4 and TRBJ2-3; 10 nucleotides align to TRBD2. Germline CDR1 is SGHNT and CDR2 is YYREEE (reference sequence). The CDR3 has 16 residues. V shed 5 bases and J 1 base; nucleotides not matched to a gene: 7. CDR3: CASSTGAGGGTDTQYF. Written as DNA, the CDR3 is TGTGCCAGCAGTACCGGAGCGGGAGGGGGCACAGATACGCAGTATTTT.

The chain links TRBV7-8 to TRBJ1-3; 7 bases are shared with TRBD1. V lost 5 bases to trimming and J lost 0 bases; unmatched junction nucleotides: 7. Germline V lookup: CDR1 SGHVS, CDR2 FQNEAQ. This CDR3 contains 16 residues. Here the CDR3 DNA reads TGTGCCAGCAGCCAGACAGGGACTCACTCTGGAAACACCATATATTTT. Translating gives CASSQTGTHSGNTIYF.

This clone occurred once. The chain has TRBV19 and TRBJ1-1, with 7 bases aligning to TRBD1. Germline V gene data show CDR1 as LNHDA and CDR2 as SQIVND (reference sequence). Trimming removed 6 bases from V and 0 bases from J; junction bases left unmatched: 4. The CDR3 has 14 residues. In DNA form, the CDR3 reads TGTGCCAGTAGGCAGGGACAGCTGAACACTGAAGCTTTCTTT. Translated: CASRQGQLNTEAFF.

The genes are TRBV28 and TRBJ1-4; D call uncertain. V was shortened by 2 bases and J by 8 bases, with 18 bases between the two germline ends. Germline CDR1 MDHEN, CDR2 SYDVKM. The CDR3 is made up of 16 amino acids. CDR3: CASSLPTQLGNEKLFF. The CDR3 DNA reads as TGTGCCAGCAGTTTACCCACCCAACTAGGGAACGAAAAACTGTTTTTT.

This chain uses TRBV29-1 with TRBJ1-1; D is unclear. The V gene's germline CDR1 is SQVTM and CDR2 ANQGSEA. This CDR3 contains 13 residues. V was shortened by 6 bases and J by 1 base, with 12 bases between the two germline ends. CDR3 amino acids: CSVDLTGNTEAFF. DNA for the CDR3: TGCAGCGTAGACTTGACGGGGAACACTGAAGCTTTCTTT.

As for this clone: In the same sample, other DNA sequences code for this CDR3. V and J are TRBV19 and TRBJ2-1, with 7 bases fitting TRBD1. Germline V lookup: CDR1 LNHDA, CDR2 SQIVND (reference sequence). V shed 4 bases, J shed 10 bases, and the junction held 4 bases outside the gene matches. This CDR3 spans 12 amino acids. DNA of the CDR3: TGTGCCAGTAGTAGGCAGGGGGTAGAGCAGTTCTTC. Translated: CASSRQGVEQFF.

The sample holds a few counts of this clone. This chain links TRBV2 with TRBJ1-3; no firm D call. The germline CDR1 and CDR2 sequences are SNHLY and FYNNEI. V lost 7 bases and J lost 0, with 7 bases in between. The CDR3 loop spans 13 amino acids. The CDR3 DNA reads as TGTGCCAGCATCAGTGTCTCTGGAAACACCATATATTTT. This sequence encodes CASISVSGNTIYF.

The V and J genes are TRBV30 and TRBJ2-1, with D maybe TRBD1 (5 bases). The germline V gene encodes CDR1 GTSNPN and CDR2 SVGIG (reference sequence). The length of the CDR3 is 13 residues. Trimming removed 8 bases at V and 0 bases at J, with 11 bases between. CDR3 nucleotide sequence: TGTGCCGGATCGACAGTCTCCTACAATGAGCAGTTCTTC. Protein: CAGSTVSYNEQFF.

The rearrangement joins TRBV18 to TRBJ2-5; 7 bases are shared with TRBD2. The CDR3 is 14 amino acids. V lost 7 bases and J lost 4; bases outside the gene matches: 9. CDR1 is KGHSH and CDR2 is LQKENI in the germline V gene. The CDR3 nucleotides are TGTGCCAGCTTTACCGGGGAGGGCACAGAGACCCAGTACTTC. This codes for CASFTGEGTETQYF.

The chain is built from TRBV6-6 and TRBJ1-6; TRBD1 might be the D (5 bases). The CDR3 consists of 14 residues. V lost 8 bases and J lost 7, with 15 bases in between. The germline gives CDR1 MNHNY, CDR2 SVGAGI (reference sequence). CDR3 coding DNA: TGTGCCAGCGGCACGCAGGGAGGAAATTCACCCCTCCACTTT. Amino acid sequence: CASGTQGGNSPLHF.

The chain joins TRBV19 to TRBJ2-1, with 8 nucleotides matching TRBD2. In germline, CDR1 is LNHDA, CDR2 SQIVND (reference sequence). V shed 3 bases, J shed 15 bases, and the junction held 4 bases outside the gene matches. This CDR3 contains 11 residues. The CDR3: CASSIGTSPFF. CDR3 DNA sequence: TGTGCCAGTAGTATCGGGACTAGTCCGTTCTTC.

This chain connects TRBV6-6 to TRBJ1-1; D perhaps matches TRBD1 (6 bases). The CDR3 runs to 13 residues. Trimming stripped 6 bases from V and 4 bases from J, with 12 bases between. Germline-derived CDR1 and CDR2 are MNHNY and SVGAGI (reference sequence). Here the CDR3 reads CASRLDRSTEAFF. The CDR3 nucleotides read TGTGCCAGCAGACTTGACAGGAGCACTGAAGCTTTCTTT.

The rearrangement uses TRBV5-1 and TRBJ1-1; the match to TRBD1 covers 8 bases. V shed 3 bases and J 4 bases; nucleotides not matched to a gene: 8. Germline assignment: CDR1 SGHRS and CDR2 YFSETQ. This CDR3 comprises 15 residues. The chain's CDR3 is CASSWGAGGPTEAFF. The CDR3 DNA reads as TGCGCCAGCAGCTGGGGCGCAGGGGGCCCCACTGAAGCTTTCTTT. The whole variable domain, remainder taken from reference TRBV5-1 and TRBJ1-1, is KAGVTQTPRYLIKTRGQQVTLSCSPISGHRSVSWYQQTPGQGLQFLFEYFSETQRNKGNFPGRFSGRQFSNSRSEMNVSTLELGDSALYLCASSWGAGGPTEAFFGQGTRLTVV.